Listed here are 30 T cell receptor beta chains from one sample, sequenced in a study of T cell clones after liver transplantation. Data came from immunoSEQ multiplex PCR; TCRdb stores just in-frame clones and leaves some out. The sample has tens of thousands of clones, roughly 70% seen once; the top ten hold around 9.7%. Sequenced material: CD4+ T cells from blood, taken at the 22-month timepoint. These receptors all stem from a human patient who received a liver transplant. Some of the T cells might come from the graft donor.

CDR3 DNA: TGCGCCAGCAGCCAAGGCGATTCCAACTATGGCTACACCTTC. Residues: CASSQGDSNYGYTF. The chain uses TRBV4-1 and TRBJ1-2; D is unclear. V was clipped by 1 base and J by 2 bases, with 8 bases between them. From germline, CDR1 is MGHRA and CDR2 YSYEKL. There are 14 residues in the CDR3.

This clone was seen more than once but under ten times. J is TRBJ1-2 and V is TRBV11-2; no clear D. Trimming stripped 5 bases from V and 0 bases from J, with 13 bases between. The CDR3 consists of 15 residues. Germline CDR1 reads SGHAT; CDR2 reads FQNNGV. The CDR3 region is CASSHSSGANYGYTF. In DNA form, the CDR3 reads TGTGCCAGCAGCCATTCTAGCGGAGCTAACTATGGCTACACCTTC.

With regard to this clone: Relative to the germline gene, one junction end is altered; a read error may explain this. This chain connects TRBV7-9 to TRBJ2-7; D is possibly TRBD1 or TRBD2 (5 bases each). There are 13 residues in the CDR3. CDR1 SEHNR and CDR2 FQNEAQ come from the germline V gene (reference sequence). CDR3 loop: CASSTRGTAGEEF. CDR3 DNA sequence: TGTGCCAGCAGCACGAGGGGCACGGCGGGTGAAGAGTTC.

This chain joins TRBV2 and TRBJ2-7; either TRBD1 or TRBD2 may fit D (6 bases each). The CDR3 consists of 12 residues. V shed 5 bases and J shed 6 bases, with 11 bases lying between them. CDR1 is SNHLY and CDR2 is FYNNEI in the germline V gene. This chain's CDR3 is CASSLEGGEQYF. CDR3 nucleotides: TGTGCCAGCAGTTTGGAGGGGGGCGAGCAGTACTTC. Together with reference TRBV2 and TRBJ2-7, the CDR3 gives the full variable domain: EPEVTQTPSHQVTQMGQEVILRCVPISNHLYFYWYRQILGQKVEFLVSFYNNEISEKSEIFDDQFSVERPDGSNFTLKIRSTKLEDSAMYFCASSLEGGEQYFGPGTRLTVT.

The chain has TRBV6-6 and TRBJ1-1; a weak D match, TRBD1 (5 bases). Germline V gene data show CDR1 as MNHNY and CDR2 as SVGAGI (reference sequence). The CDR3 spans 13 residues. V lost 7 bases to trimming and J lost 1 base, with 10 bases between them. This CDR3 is CASTPGQNTEAFF. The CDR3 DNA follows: TGTGCCAGCACCCCTGGACAGAACACTGAAGCTTTCTTT.

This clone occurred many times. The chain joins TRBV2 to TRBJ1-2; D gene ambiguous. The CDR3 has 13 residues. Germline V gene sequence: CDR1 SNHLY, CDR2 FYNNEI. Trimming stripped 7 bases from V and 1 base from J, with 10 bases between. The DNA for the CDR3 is TGTGCCAGCACCCGAGAGGGTAACTATGGCTACACCTTC. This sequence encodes CASTREGNYGYTF.

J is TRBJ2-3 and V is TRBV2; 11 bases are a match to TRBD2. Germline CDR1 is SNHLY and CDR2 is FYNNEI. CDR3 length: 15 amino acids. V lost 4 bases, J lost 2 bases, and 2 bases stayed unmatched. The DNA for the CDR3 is TGTGCCAGCAGTGGGACTAGCGGGTACACAGATACGCAGTATTTT. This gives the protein CASSGTSGYTDTQYF.

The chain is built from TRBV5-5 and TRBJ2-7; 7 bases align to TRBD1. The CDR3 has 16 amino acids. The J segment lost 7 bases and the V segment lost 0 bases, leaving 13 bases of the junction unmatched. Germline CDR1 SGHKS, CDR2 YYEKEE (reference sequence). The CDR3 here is CASSLADDRVFREQYF. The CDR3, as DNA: TGTGCCAGCAGCTTGGCCGACGACAGGGTCTTTAGGGAGCAGTACTTC.

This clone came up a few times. CDR3 DNA sequence: TGTGCCAGCAGCCAAGGGACACCTCAGAGAGCCAAAAACATTCAGTACTTC. As protein: CASSQGTPQRAKNIQYF. This chain links TRBV4-2 with TRBJ2-4; D is perhaps TRBD1 (5 bases). V gave up 1 base and J gave up 0 bases, with 13 bases separating them. Germline V lookup: CDR1 LGHNA, CDR2 YNFKEQ. The CDR3 runs 17 residues.

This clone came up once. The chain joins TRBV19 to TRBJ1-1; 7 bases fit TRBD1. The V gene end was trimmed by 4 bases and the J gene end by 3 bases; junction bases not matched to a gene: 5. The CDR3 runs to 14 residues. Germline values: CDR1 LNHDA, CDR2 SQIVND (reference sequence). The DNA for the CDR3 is TGTGCCAGTAGTAGCAGGGGGGAGGACACTGAAGCTTTCTTT. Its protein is CASSSRGEDTEAFF.

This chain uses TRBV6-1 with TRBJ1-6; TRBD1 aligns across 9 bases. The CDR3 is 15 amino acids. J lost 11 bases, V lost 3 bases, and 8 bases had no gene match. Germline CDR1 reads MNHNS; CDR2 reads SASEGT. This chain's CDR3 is CASSEADRGRPPLHF. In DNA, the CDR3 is TGTGCCAGCAGTGAGGCGGACAGGGGAAGGCCACCCCTCCACTTT.

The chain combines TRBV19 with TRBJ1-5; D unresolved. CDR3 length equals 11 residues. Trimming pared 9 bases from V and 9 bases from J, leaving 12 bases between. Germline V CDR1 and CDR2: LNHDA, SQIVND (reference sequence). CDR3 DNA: TGTGCCAGCGGGAGGGAATGGCCCCAGCATTTT. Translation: CASGREWPQHF.

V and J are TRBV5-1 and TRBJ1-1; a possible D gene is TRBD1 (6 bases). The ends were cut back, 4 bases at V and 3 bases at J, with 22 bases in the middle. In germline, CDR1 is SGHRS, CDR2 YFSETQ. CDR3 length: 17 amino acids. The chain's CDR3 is CASSPNAGDGGDTEAFF. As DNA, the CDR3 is TGCGCCAGCAGCCCCAACGCAGGGGATGGTGGGGACACTGAAGCTTTCTTT.

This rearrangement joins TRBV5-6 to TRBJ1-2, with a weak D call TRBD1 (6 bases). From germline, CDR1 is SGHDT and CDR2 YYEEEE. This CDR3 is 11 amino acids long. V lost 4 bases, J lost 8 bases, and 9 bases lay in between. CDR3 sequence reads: CASSPGGGYTF. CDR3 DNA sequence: TGTGCCAGCAGCCCGGGGGGCGGCTACACCTTC.

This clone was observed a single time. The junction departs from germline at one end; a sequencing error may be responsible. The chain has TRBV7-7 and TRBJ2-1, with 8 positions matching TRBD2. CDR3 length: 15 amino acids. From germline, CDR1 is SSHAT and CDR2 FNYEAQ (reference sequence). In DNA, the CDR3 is TGTGCTAGCAGCTTAGACGGGGGGGCCTTCAATGAGCAGTTCTTC. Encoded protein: CASSLDGGAFNEQFF. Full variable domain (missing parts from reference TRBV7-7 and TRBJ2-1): GAGVSQSPRYKVTKRGQDVTLRCDPISSHATLYWYQQALGQGPEFLTYFNYEAQPDKSGLPSDRFSAERPEGSISTLTIQRTEQRDSAMYRCASSLDGGAFNEQFFGPGTRLTVL.

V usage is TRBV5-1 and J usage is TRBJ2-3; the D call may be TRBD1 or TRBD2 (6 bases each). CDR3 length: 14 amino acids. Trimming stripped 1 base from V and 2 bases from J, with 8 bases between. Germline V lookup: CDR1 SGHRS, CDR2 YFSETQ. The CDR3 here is CASSLRGDTDTQYF. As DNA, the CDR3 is TGCGCCAGCAGCTTGAGGGGGGACACAGATACGCAGTATTTT.

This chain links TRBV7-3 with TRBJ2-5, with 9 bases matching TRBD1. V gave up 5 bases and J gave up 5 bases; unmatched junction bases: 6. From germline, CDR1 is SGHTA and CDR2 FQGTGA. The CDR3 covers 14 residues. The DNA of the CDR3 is TGTGCCAGCAGCCGACAGGGGGTAGGGGAGACCCAGTACTTC. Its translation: CASSRQGVGETQYF.

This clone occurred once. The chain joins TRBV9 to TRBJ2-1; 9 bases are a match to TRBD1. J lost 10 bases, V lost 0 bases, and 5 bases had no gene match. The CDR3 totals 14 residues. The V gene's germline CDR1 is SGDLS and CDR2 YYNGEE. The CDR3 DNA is TGTGCCAGCAGCGTAGAACAGGGGGCAAGGGAGCAGTTCTTC. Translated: CASSVEQGAREQFF.

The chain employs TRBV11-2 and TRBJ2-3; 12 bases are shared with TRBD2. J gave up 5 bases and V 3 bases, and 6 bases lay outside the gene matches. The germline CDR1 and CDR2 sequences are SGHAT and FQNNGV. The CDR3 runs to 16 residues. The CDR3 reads CASSLSASGGEDTQYF. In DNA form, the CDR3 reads TGTGCCAGCAGCTTGTCTGCTAGCGGGGGGGAAGATACGCAGTATTTT. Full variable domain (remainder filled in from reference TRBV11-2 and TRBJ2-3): EAGVAQSPRYKIIEKRQSVAFWCNPISGHATLYWYQQILGQGPKLLIQFQNNGVVDDSQLPKDRFSAERLKGVDSTLKIQPAKLEDSAVYLCASSLSASGGEDTQYFGPGTRLTVL.

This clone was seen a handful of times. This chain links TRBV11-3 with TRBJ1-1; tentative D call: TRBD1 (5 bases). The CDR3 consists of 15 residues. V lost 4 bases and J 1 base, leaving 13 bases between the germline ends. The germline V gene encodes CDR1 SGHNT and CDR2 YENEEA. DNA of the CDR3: TGTGCCAGCAGCTCCGGGGCTGGGGGGAACACTGAAGCTTTCTTT. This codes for CASSSGAGGNTEAFF.

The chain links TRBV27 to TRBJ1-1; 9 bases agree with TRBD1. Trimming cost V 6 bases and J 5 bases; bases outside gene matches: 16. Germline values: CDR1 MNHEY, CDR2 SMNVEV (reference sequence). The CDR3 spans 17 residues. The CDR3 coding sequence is TGTGCCAGCAGAGCCCTCCGGGACAGGGCTATTAGGACTGAAGCTTTCTTT. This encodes CASRALRDRAIRTEAFF.

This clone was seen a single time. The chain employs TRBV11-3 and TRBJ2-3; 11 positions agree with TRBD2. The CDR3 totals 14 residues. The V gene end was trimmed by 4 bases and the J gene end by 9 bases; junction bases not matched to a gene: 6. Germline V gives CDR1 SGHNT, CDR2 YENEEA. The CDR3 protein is CASSSLAGGDTQYF. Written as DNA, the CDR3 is TGTGCCAGCAGCTCCCTAGCGGGGGGTGACACGCAGTATTTT.

CDR3 nucleotide sequence: TGTGCCAGTAGTATCTCGACAGGTAGCAGAAATCAGCCCCAGCATTTT. It specifies CASSISTGSRNQPQHF. J is TRBJ1-5 and V is TRBV19; a possible D gene is TRBD1 (6 bases). The length of the CDR3 is 16 residues. The germline V gene encodes CDR1 LNHDA and CDR2 SQIVND (reference sequence). Trimming shortened V by 3 bases and J by 4 bases, and 16 bases separated the two germline ends. Drawing the rest from reference TRBV19 and TRBJ1-5, the complete variable domain is DGGITQSPKYLFRKEGQNVTLSCEQNLNHDAMYWYRQDPGQGLRLIYYSQIVNDFQKGDIAEGYSVSREKKESFPLTVTSAQKNPTAFYLCASSISTGSRNQPQHFGDGTRLSIL.

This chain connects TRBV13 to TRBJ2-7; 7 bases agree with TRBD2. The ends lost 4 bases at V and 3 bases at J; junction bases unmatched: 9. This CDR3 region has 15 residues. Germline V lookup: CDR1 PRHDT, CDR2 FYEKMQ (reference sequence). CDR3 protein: CASSSSGGEGYEQYF. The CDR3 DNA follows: TGTGCCAGCAGCTCCTCTGGCGGGGAGGGCTACGAGCAGTACTTC.

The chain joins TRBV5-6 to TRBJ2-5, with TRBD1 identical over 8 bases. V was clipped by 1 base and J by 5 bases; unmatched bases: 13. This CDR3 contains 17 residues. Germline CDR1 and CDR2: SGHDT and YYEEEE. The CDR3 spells CASSLSFSDRGRETQYF. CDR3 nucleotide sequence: TGTGCCAGCAGCTTGAGCTTCAGCGACAGGGGCCGGGAGACCCAGTACTTC. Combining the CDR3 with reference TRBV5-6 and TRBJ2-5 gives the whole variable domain DAGVTQSPTHLIKTRGQQVTLRCSPKSGHDTVSWYQQALGQGPQFIFQYYEEEERQRGNFPDRFSGHQFPNYSSELNVNALLLGDSALYLCASSLSFSDRGRETQYFGPGTRLLVL.

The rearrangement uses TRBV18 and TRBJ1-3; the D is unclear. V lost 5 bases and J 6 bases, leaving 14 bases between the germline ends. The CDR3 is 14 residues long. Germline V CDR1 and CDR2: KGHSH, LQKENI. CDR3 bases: TGTGCCAGCTCAATCGGTCCAGATTCAAACACCATATATTTT. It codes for CASSIGPDSNTIYF.

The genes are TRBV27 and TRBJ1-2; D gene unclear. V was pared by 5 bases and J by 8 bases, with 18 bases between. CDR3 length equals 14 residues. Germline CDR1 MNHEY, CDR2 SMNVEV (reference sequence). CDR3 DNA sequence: TGTGCCAGCAGTCTCCGAGAGACCCTGGGGGGCTACACCTTC. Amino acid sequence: CASSLRETLGGYTF.

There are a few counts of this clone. As DNA, the CDR3 is TGTGCCAGCAGCTTAGTAGGACAGGGCACTGAAGCTTTCTTT. Amino acids: CASSLVGQGTEAFF. The chain employs TRBV7-2 and TRBJ1-1, with TRBD1 identical over 8 bases. The CDR3 extends over 14 amino acids. Germline-derived CDR1 and CDR2 are SGHTA and FQGNSA. V trimming: 1 base; J trimming: 4 bases; junction bases outside the gene matches: 2.

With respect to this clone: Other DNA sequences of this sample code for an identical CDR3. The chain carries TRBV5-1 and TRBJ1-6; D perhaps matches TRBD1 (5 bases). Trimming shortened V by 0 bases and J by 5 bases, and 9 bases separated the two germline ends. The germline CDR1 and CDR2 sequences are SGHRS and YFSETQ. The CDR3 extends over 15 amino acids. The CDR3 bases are TGCGCCAGCAGCTTGGACGGGGCGGATAATTCACCCCTCCACTTT. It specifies CASSLDGADNSPLHF.

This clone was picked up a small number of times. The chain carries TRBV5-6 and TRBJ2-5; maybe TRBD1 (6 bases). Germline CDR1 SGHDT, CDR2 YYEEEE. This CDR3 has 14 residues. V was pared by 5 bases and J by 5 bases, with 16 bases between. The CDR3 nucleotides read TGTGCCAGCAGAGTACAGGGAATTCAGGAGACCCAGTACTTC. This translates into CASRVQGIQETQYF.